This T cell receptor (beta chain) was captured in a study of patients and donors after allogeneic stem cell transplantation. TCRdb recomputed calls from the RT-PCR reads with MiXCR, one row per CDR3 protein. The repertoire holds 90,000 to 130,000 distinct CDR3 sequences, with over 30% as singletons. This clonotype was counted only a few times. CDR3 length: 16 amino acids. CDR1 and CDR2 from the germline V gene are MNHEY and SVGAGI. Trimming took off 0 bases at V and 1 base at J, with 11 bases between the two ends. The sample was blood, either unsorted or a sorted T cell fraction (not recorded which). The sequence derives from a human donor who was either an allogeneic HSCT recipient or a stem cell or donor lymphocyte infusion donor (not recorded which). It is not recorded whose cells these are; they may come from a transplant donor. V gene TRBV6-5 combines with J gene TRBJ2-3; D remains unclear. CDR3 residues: CASSYSIRKGTDTQYF. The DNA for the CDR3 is TGTGCCAGCAGTTACTCGATTAGAAAGGGCACAGATACGCAGTATTTT.